This T cell receptor beta chain was found in a study of cytomegalovirus exposure and HLA in healthy donors. This CDR3 comprises 15 residues. The germline V gene has CDR1 ENHRY and CDR2 SYGVKD. V was clipped by 4 bases and J by 6 bases, with 19 bases between them. On this clone: Its antigen remains unidentified.

Every donor was a healthy person donating bone marrow. PCR employed 60 Vbeta and 13 Jbeta primers. TCRdb's table, derived via immunoSEQ multiplex PCR, lists solely in-frame clones and lacks some. The repertoire table contains 53,000 or so clones. Study outcomes and limitations: Analysis performed later showed TCR beta chains linked to HLA being more clonally expanded than equally common others.

The sample was PBMCs. This TCR was sampled from a male donor in good health and CMV-seropositive. The rearrangement links TRBV10-3 to TRBJ2-7; tentative D call: TRBD2 (8 bases). Here the CDR3 DNA reads TGTGCCATCAGTGCCCAGGGACTAGGGGGCCTCGAGCAGTACTTC. It is translated as CAISAQGLGGLEQYF.